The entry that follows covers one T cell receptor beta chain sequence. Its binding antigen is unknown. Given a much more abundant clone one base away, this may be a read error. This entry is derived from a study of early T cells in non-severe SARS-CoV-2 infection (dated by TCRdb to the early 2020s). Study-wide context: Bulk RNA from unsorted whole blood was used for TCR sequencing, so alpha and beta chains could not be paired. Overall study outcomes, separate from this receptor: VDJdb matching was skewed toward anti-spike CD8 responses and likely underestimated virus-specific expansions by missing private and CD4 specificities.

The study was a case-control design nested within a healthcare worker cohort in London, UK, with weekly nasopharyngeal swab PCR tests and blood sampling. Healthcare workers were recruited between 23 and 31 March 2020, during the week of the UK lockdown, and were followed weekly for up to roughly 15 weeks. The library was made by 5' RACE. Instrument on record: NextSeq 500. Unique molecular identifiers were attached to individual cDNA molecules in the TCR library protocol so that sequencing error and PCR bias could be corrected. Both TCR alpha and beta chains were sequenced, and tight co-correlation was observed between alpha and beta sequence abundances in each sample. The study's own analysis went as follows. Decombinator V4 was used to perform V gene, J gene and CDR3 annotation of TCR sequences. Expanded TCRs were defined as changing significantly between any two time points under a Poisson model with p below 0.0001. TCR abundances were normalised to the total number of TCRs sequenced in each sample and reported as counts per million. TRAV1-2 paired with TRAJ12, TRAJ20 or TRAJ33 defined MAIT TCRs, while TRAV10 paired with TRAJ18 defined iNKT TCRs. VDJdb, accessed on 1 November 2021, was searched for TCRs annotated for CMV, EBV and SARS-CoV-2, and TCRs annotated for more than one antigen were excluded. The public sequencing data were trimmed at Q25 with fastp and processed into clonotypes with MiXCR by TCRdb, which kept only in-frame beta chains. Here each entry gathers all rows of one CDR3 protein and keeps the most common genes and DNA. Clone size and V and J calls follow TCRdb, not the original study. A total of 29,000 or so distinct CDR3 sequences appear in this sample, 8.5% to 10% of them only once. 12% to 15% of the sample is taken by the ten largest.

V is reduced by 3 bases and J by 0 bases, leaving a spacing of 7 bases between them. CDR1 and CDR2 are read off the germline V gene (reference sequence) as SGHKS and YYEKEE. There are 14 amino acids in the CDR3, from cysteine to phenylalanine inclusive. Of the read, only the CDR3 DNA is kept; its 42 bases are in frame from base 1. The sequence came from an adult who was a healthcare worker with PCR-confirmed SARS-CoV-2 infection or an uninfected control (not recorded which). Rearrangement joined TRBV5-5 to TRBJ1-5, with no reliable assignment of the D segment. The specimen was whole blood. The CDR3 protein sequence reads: CASSSAYSNQPQHF. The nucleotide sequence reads TGTGCCAGCAGCTCGGCTTATAGCAATCAGCCCCAGCATTTT.